This TCR beta chain was identified in a study of T cell responses to AZD1222 COVID-19 vaccine (dated by TCRdb to the early 2020s). For context, the study as a whole: A total of 233 trial participants underwent TCR sequencing, of whom 207 received two doses of AZD1222 and about 25 received two doses of the MenACWY control vaccine. Trial participants were enrolled into age subgroups of 18-55, 56-69 and 70-plus years, which contained about 150, 27 and 61 TCR-sequenced participants, respectively. Overall study outcomes, separate from this receptor: Vaccine-associated CD4 TCRs spanned the whole spike protein, with dominant responses in regions 160-218 and 743-854. Reportedly, close to half of the unique spike-specific TCRs recognized epitopes lying outside the regions that are mutated in the B.1.351 and B.1.1.7 variants. In the small 56-69-year group, the increase in depth fell short of significance, most likely because of low power. Because no day 14 peak-response samples were available, repertoires were characterized only after the peak T cell response. Most participants were white British and females outnumbered males, and the authors suggested that clonal diversity may have been underestimated. Spike-specific TCR breadth and depth rose significantly after two AZD1222 doses compared with day 0 and with MenACWY recipients. Only a handful of AZD1222 recipients were SARS-CoV-2 seropositive at baseline, limiting conclusions about previously exposed vaccinees.

The CDR3 contains 16 residues, cysteine and phenylalanine counted. The entry retains the CDR3 DNA only, 48 bases that are in frame from base 1. Trimming takes 5 bases off V and 5 bases off J; junction bases not matched to a gene: 13. The germline V gene (reference sequence) specifies SEHNR as CDR1 and FQNEAQ as CDR2. The CDR3 regions of human TCRbeta chains were subjected to immunosequencing. The study's own analysis went as follows. TCRs in the repertoires were compared against a reference library of SARS-CoV-2-specific TCRs that had been generated with the MIRA antigen-specificity platform. Breadth was defined as the fraction of unique TCRs that were SARS-CoV-2-associated. Depth was defined as the fraction of total T cells that were SARS-CoV-2-associated. Using the MIRA data, every spike-specific TCR was mapped to the spike region that the TCR reacted to and assigned to either a CD4 or a CD8 class. Log10-transformed breadth and depth values were compared by one-way ANOVA with Sidak's multiple comparisons tests. This immuneACCESS table, as held by TCRdb, lists in-frame sequences with V and J called but not all clones. Of the missing ones, under half trace to an unresolved V gene in checked studies; the others have no known cause. That table is the source of V, J and clone size, and D and trimming were worked out from the DNA. In this sample the table shows about 100,000 clones, about 87% of which occur a single time. The ten most abundant clones make up 4.2% of the sample.

A remark on this clone: No antigen is known for it. Qualities for individual bases were not recorded, and no much larger clone is one base off.

What the time point label conveys for this sample: baseline before first vaccination. In light of the paper, this sample's treatment or condition label describes: meningococcal conjugate vaccine given as trial control. The vaccinee samples were drawn from two UK trials, COV001 and COV002, one of which was a single-blind randomized controlled phase 2/3 trial testing AZD1222 (ChAdOx1 nCoV-19) in healthy adults. Trial participant PBMC samples were collected at day 0 and day 28 after the second dose for TCRbeta chain sequencing. The V and J genes are TRBV7-9 and TRBJ2-5, and TRBD1 aligns with 8 junction nucleotides. This clonotype originated in an adult in good health. Material: peripheral blood, obtained on day 0 of MenACWY control vaccination. The CDR3 reads as follows: CASSHSDRGSRETQYF. The DNA sequence follows: TGTGCCAGCAGCCATTCCGACAGGGGTAGTCGGGAGACCCAGTACTTC.